The clone carrying this T cell receptor (beta chain) was seen only a few times. Looked up from germline, CDR1 is MNHNY and CDR2 is SVGAGI (reference sequence). This CDR3 comprises 17 residues. V shed 5 bases, J shed 2 bases, and the junction held 12 bases outside the gene matches. Libraries were prepared by immunoSEQ multiplex PCR; TCRdb keeps only in-frame clonotypes and omits some of them. The sample yields 110,000 to 150,000 clones, over 80% seen once. The record originates from a study of blood T cell repertoires in COVID-19. The V call is TRBV6-6, the J call TRBJ2-1, with 7 bases lining up with TRBD1. This sequence originates from a human donor in a cohort sampled during active COVID-19. Sequencing was done on a sample of peripheral blood. CDR3 nucleotide sequence: TGTGCCAGCAGTCACAGGGGTCTGGCAGGTACCTACAATGAGCAGTTCTTC. It specifies CASSHRGLAGTYNEQFF.